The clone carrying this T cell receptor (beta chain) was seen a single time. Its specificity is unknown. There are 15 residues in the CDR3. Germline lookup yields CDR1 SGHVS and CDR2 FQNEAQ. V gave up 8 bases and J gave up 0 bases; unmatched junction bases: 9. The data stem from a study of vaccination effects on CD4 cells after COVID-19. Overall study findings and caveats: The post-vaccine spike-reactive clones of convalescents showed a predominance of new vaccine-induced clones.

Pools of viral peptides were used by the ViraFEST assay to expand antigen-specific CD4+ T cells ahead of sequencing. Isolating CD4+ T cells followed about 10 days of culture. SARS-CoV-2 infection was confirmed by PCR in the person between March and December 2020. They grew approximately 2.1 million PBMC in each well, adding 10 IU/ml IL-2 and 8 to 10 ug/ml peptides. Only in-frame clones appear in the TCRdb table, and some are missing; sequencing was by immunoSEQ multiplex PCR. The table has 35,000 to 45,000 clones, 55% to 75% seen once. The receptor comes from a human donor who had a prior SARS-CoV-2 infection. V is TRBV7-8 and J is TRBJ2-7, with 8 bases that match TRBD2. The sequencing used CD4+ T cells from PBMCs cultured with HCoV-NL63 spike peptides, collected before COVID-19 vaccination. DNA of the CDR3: TGTGCCAGCCGTCGGGGGGGGCGGTCCTCCTACGAGCAGTACTTC. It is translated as CASRRGGRSSYEQYF.